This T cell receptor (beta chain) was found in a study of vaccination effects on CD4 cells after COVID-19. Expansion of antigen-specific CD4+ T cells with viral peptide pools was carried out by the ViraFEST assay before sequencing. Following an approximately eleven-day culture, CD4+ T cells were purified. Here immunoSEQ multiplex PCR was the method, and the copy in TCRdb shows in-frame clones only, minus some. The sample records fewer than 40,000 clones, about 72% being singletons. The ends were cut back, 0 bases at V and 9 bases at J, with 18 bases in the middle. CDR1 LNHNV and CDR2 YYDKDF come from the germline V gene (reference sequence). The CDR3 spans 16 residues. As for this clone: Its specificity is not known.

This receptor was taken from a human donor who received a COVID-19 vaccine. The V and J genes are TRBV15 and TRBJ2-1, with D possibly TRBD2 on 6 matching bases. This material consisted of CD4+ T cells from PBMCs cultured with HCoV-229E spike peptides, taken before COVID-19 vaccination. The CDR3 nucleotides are TGTGCCACCAGCAGAGATTTCAGGACTACCTCCAGTGAGCAGTTCTTC. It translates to CATSRDFRTTSSEQFF.